This TCR beta chain was captured by sequencing in a study of T cells in Graves' hyperthyroidism and ophthalmopathy. Whole-study findings and limits: Blood held most thyroid clonotypes expanded above 0.001 frequency. From stable hyperthyroidism, ophthalmopathy was separated by a 13 V-J model.

Trimming removed 4 bases from V and 9 bases from J, with 6 bases in between. CDR3 length: 10 residues. Germline CDR1 SGHTA, CDR2 FQGTGA. Not enrolled were patients with uncontrolled infection, other autoimmune disease, pregnancy or lactation. About this clonotype itself: Its antigen is still unknown.

Amplified TCR beta CDR3 regions derived from RNA transcripts. With the HTBI primer set, the TCR CDR3 went through a first round of RT-PCR. TCRdb reanalysed the multiplex PCR reads using MiXCR and keeps one entry per CDR3 protein. The data show 550,000 to 700,000 distinct CDR3 sequences, about half seen once. The gene calls are TRBV7-3 and TRBJ2-5; D gene ambiguous. Specimen: peripheral blood or thyroid tissue (not recorded which). The clonotype was recovered from an adult woman with Graves' disease, either hyperthyroidism or ophthalmopathy (not recorded which). For the CDR3, the DNA is TGTGCCAGCAGCTCACAGCCCCAGTACTTC. Amino acid sequence: CASSSQPQYF.